These 27 T cell receptor beta chains share one sample of origin, sequenced in a study of cytomegalovirus exposure and HLA in healthy donors (dated by TCRdb to about 2017). Libraries came from the immunoSEQ multiplex PCR assay. For the multiplex PCR, a mixture combining 60 forward primers for TCR Vbeta segments and 13 reverse primers for TCR Jbeta segments was used. TCRdb took over this immuneACCESS table, retaining in-frame rearrangements with V and J assigned. Such tables are incomplete; in checked studies, under half of the missing clones stem from an unresolved V gene, and the remainder is unexplained. The sample yields about 76,000 clones; 72% were counted once. The top ten clonotypes cover just under 5% of the sample. Sequenced input: PBMCs. The receptors shown here come from a man aged 55-75 years in good health and CMV-seropositive.

The rearrangement links TRBV2 to TRBJ1-4; a possible D gene is TRBD1 (5 bases). Germline CDR1 is SNHLY and CDR2 is FYNNEI. V lost 4 bases, J lost 4 bases, and 19 bases lay in between. The CDR3 consists of 17 residues. The CDR3 DNA follows: TGTGCCAGCAGTGTTTGGGGCCCCAGTACCAATAATGAAAAACTGTTTTTT. This codes for CASSVWGPSTNNEKLFF.

This chain uses TRBV29-1 with TRBJ2-1; 7 bases match TRBD1. There are 13 residues in the CDR3. Germline V CDR1 and CDR2: SQVTM, ANQGSEA. V shed 7 bases, J shed 3 bases, and the junction held 6 bases outside the gene matches. The CDR3 region is CSAHRGRYNEQFF. Here the CDR3 DNA reads TGCAGCGCGCACAGGGGCCGCTACAATGAGCAGTTCTTC.

The rearrangement joins TRBV6-5 to TRBJ2-5; TRBD2 might be the D (7 bases). The germline gives CDR1 MNHEY, CDR2 SVGAGI. V was clipped by 4 bases and J by 0 bases, with 15 bases between them. This CDR3 region has 16 residues. As DNA, the CDR3 is TGTGCCAGCAGTTCAGCGGGACAAAGGTACCAAGAGACCCAGTACTTC. Encoded protein: CASSSAGQRYQETQYF.

V and J are TRBV7-8 and TRBJ2-2; 7 positions agree with TRBD1. This CDR3 region has 16 residues. Germline CDR1 is SGHVS and CDR2 is FQNEAQ. The ends lost 5 bases at V and 4 bases at J; junction bases unmatched: 10. The CDR3 loop is CASSPTASGGTGELFF. For the CDR3, the DNA is TGTGCCAGCAGCCCTACCGCTTCAGGGGGCACCGGGGAGCTGTTTTTT.

The rearrangement uses TRBV9 and TRBJ2-1; 7 nucleotides align to TRBD1. The CDR3 totals 17 residues. The junction had 17 bases not matched to a gene; V was cut back by 4 bases and J by 7 bases. Germline loops: CDR1 SGDLS, CDR2 YYNGEE. The CDR3 sequence is CASSSEGQNMRGNEQFF. The CDR3 DNA reads TGTGCCAGCAGCTCAGAGGGACAGAACATGAGAGGAAATGAGCAGTTCTTC.

The rearrangement links TRBV11-2 to TRBJ2-7; TRBD1 agrees at 10 bases. CDR1 and CDR2 (germline): SGHAT, FQNNGV. The junction had 6 bases not matched to a gene; V was cut back by 5 bases and J by 5 bases. The CDR3 has 14 residues. The CDR3 bases are TGTGCCAGCAGCGTAGGGACAGGGGTCGACGAGCAGTACTTC. This sequence encodes CASSVGTGVDEQYF.

J is TRBJ1-4 and V is TRBV6-6; no definite D call. The germline gives CDR1 MNHNY, CDR2 SVGAGI (reference sequence). The CDR3 length is 15 residues. Trimming took off 5 bases at V and 0 bases at J, with 10 bases between the two ends. The CDR3 sequence: CASSPHTATNEKLFF. The CDR3 nucleotides read TGTGCCAGCAGTCCTCACACCGCAACTAATGAAAAACTGTTTTTT.

The chain joins TRBV6-1 to TRBJ2-6; TRBD1 might be the D (6 bases). CDR1 is MNHNS and CDR2 is SASEGT in the germline V gene. V was cut by 4 bases and J by 4 bases, with 14 bases left in between. CDR3 length: 16 amino acids. CDR3 DNA sequence: TGTGCCAGCAGTGGATTCCAGGGGAACGGGGCCAACGTCCTGACTTTC. Translation: CASSGFQGNGANVLTF.

The rearrangement joins TRBV28 to TRBJ2-7; tentative D call: TRBD2 (5 bases). The CDR3 has 15 residues. Trimming took 3 bases from V and 0 from J, leaving 12 bases between them. Germline-derived CDR1 and CDR2 are MDHEN and SYDVKM. This CDR3 is CASSLFRTRSYEQYF. The DNA for the CDR3 is TGTGCCAGCAGTTTGTTCAGGACTCGCTCCTACGAGCAGTACTTC.

V and J are TRBV5-5 and TRBJ2-7; D is unresolved. V lost 0 bases and J lost 2, with 9 bases in between. There are 14 residues in the CDR3. Germline V gene sequence: CDR1 SGHKS, CDR2 YYEKEE (reference sequence). CDR3 loop: CASSLAGFPYEQYF. The CDR3 bases are TGTGCCAGCAGCTTGGCAGGTTTCCCCTACGAGCAGTACTTC.

The CDR3 DNA sequence: TGTGCCAGCAGCTCTCGACTAGCGGGGGCCTTAAGCTCCTACAATGAGCAGTTCTTC. Residues: CASSSRLAGALSSYNEQFF. This rearrangement joins TRBV13 to TRBJ2-1; 12 bases align to TRBD2. Germline CDR1 is PRHDT and CDR2 is FYEKMQ (reference sequence). Unmatched junction bases numbered 10, after V lost 4 bases and J lost 0 bases. This CDR3 has 19 residues.

The rearrangement joins TRBV6-6 to TRBJ2-5, with TRBD1 matching over 8 bases. Trimming removed 4 bases from V and 1 base from J; junction bases left unmatched: 2. This CDR3 spans 14 amino acids. CDR1 is MNHNY, CDR2 SVGAGI, per germline (reference sequence). The CDR3: CASSLQGGQETQYF. In DNA, the CDR3 is TGTGCCAGCAGTTTACAGGGGGGCCAAGAGACCCAGTACTTC.

The chain uses TRBV6-4 and TRBJ2-1, with no clear D. Germline V gene lookup returns CDR1 MRHNA and CDR2 SNTAGT. Trimming removed 4 bases from V and 7 bases from J, with 5 bases in between. This CDR3 region has 11 residues. The CDR3 region has the DNA TGTGCCAGCAGTGCTAGGAATGAGCAGTTCTTC. The encoded protein is CASSARNEQFF.

V usage is TRBV5-1 and J usage is TRBJ2-3; tentative D call: TRBD2 (6 bases). V lost 4 bases and J lost 6, with 12 bases in between. CDR1 SGHRS and CDR2 YFSETQ come from the germline V gene. This CDR3 contains 13 residues. The CDR3 protein is CASSQLTSDTQYF. In DNA, the CDR3 is TGCGCCAGCAGCCAATTGACTAGTGATACGCAGTATTTT. Looking up the rest from reference TRBV5-1 and TRBJ2-3 gives the full variable domain: KAGVTQTPRYLIKTRGQQVTLSCSPISGHRSVSWYQQTPGQGLQFLFEYFSETQRNKGNFPGRFSGRQFSNSRSEMNVSTLELGDSALYLCASSQLTSDTQYFGPGTRLTVL.

J is TRBJ2-3 and V is TRBV29-1, with TRBD2 matching over 8 bases. Germline-derived CDR1 and CDR2 are SQVTM and ANQGSEA. Unmatched junction bases numbered 10, after V lost 3 bases and J lost 5 bases. The CDR3 has 15 residues. CDR3 sequence: CSVEPQRELGDTQYF. CDR3 coding DNA: TGCAGCGTTGAGCCCCAGCGGGAGTTGGGAGATACGCAGTATTTT.

The rearrangement joins TRBV10-3 to TRBJ2-5; a possible D gene is TRBD2 (5 bases). V lost 8 bases, J lost 2 bases, and 12 bases lay in between. The CDR3 totals 13 residues. Germline CDR1 ENHRY, CDR2 SYGVKD. CDR3 in DNA: TGTGCCATCCAGTCGAGCGGACAAGAGACCCAGTACTTC. Translating it yields CAIQSSGQETQYF.

This rearrangement joins TRBV6-5 to TRBJ1-2; D remains unclear. V was pared by 2 bases and J by 8 bases, with 12 bases between. This CDR3 is built from 13 residues. The germline gives CDR1 MNHEY, CDR2 SVGAGI. The CDR3 loop is CASSYGREGGYTF. DNA of the CDR3: TGTGCCAGCAGTTACGGGAGGGAAGGGGGCTACACCTTC.

This chain joins TRBV19 and TRBJ1-1; D is unclear. V was clipped by 5 bases and J by 2 bases, with 9 bases between them. This CDR3 has 13 amino acids. CDR1 LNHDA and CDR2 SQIVND come from the germline V gene (reference sequence). The CDR3 DNA reads as TGTGCCAGTAGTTCTACAGCAAACACTGAAGCTTTCTTT. Encoded protein: CASSSTANTEAFF.

The chain employs TRBV7-2 and TRBJ1-1, with a weak D call TRBD1 (5 bases). Germline V gene data show CDR1 as SGHTA and CDR2 as FQGNSA. V gave up 3 bases and J gave up 6 bases, with 17 bases separating them. There are 15 residues in the CDR3. CDR3 in amino acids: CASSFVPTRGAEAFF. DNA of the CDR3: TGTGCCAGCAGCTTCGTACCTACTCGGGGGGCTGAAGCTTTCTTT. Full variable domain (rest looked up from reference TRBV7-2 and TRBJ1-1): GAGVSQSPSNKVTEKGKDVELRCDPISGHTALYWYRQSLGQGLEFLIYFQGNSAPDKSGLPSDRFSAERTGGSVSTLTIQRTQQEDSAVYLCASSFVPTRGAEAFFGQGTRLTVV.

Concerning this clone itself: An end of the junction differs from the germline gene, which may be a read error. The rearrangement joins TRBV7-9 to TRBJ2-3, with D maybe TRBD1 (5 bases). The germline CDR1 and CDR2 sequences are SEHNR and FQNEAQ (reference sequence). The CDR3 runs 14 residues. The CDR3 loop is CSSSSPQESDTQYF. The DNA for the CDR3 is TGTTCCAGCAGCTCCCCACAGGAATCGGATACGCAGTATTTT.

The chain joins TRBV7-9 to TRBJ1-2; the match to TRBD1 covers 8 bases. In germline, CDR1 is SEHNR, CDR2 FQNEAQ (reference sequence). The CDR3 length is 17 residues. After removal of 4 bases from V and 3 bases from J, the junction contained 13 bases not matched to a gene. The chain's CDR3 is CASSSRSFTGGYYGYTF. As DNA, the CDR3 is TGTGCCAGCAGCTCCCGATCGTTTACAGGGGGGTACTATGGCTACACCTTC.

The chain uses TRBV10-3 and TRBJ2-3; the match to TRBD2 covers 11 bases. V gave up 4 bases and J gave up 2 bases; unmatched junction bases: 2. This CDR3 is 15 amino acids long. Germline V CDR1 and CDR2: ENHRY, SYGVKD. The DNA of the CDR3 is TGTGCCATCAGTGGGGGACTAGCGGTCACAGATACGCAGTATTTT. It encodes CAISGGLAVTDTQYF.

This clone showed up just a few times. The chain joins TRBV29-1 to TRBJ2-7; TRBD1 agrees at 9 bases. Per germline, CDR1 SQVTM and CDR2 ANQGSEA. Unmatched junction bases numbered 15, after V lost 4 bases and J lost 5 bases. The CDR3 extends over 16 amino acids. The CDR3 here is CSVAGGSGTGLHEQYF. CDR3 sequence (DNA): TGCAGCGTTGCAGGAGGATCCGGGACAGGGCTACACGAGCAGTACTTC.

With respect to this clone: The junction and the germline gene differ at one end; a read error may be behind it. V gene TRBV4-1 combines with J gene TRBJ2-3; weak D call: TRBD2 (6 bases). Germline loops: CDR1 MGHRA, CDR2 YSYEKL. The CDR3 covers 16 residues. CDR3 in DNA: TGCGCCAGCAGCCAACAAGGGACTGAATTCACAAATACGCAGTATTTT. Protein product: CASSQQGTEFTNTQYF.

The rearrangement links TRBV7-2 to TRBJ1-5, with TRBD1 matching 10 bases. The CDR3 runs to 16 residues. Germline CDR1 reads SGHTA; CDR2 reads FQGNSA. The V and J ends lost 1 base and 7 bases, in that order; junction bases with no gene match: 7. As DNA, the CDR3 is TGTGCCAGCAGCTTAGTAGGGACAGGGGCTGGCCAGCCCCAGCATTTT. It yields the protein CASSLVGTGAGQPQHF.

This clone was seen a few times. The chain carries TRBV30 and TRBJ2-3, with no clear D. CDR1 and CDR2 from the germline V gene are GTSNPN and SVGIG (reference sequence). The CDR3 runs 12 residues. Trimming left V 7 bases short and J 5 bases short, with 13 bases between. The chain's CDR3 is CAFSLGQDTQYF. Written as DNA, the CDR3 is TGTGCCTTCTCATTGGGCCAAGATACGCAGTATTTT.

The gene calls are TRBV7-2 and TRBJ2-3; D is perhaps TRBD2 (6 bases). In germline, CDR1 is SGHTA, CDR2 FQGNSA. Trimming took off 5 bases at V and 2 bases at J, with 14 bases between the two ends. This CDR3 is 15 amino acids long. This CDR3 reads CASSLSGGSTDTQYF. The CDR3 DNA follows: TGTGCCAGCAGCCTTAGCGGTGGCTCCACAGATACGCAGTATTTT.